These 25 T cell receptor beta chains came from one sample sequenced in a study of T cells in Graves' hyperthyroidism and ophthalmopathy. TCR beta CDR3 region amplification was performed from RNA transcripts. An initial round of RT-PCR targeting the TCR CDR3 relied on the HTBI primer set. TCRdb ran MiXCR on the multiplex PCR reads and lists one entry per CDR3 protein. The data contain 450,000 to 700,000 distinct CDR3 sequences, roughly 50% of them singletons. The sample was peripheral blood or thyroid tissue (not recorded which). The receptors originated from an adult woman with Graves' disease, either hyperthyroidism or ophthalmopathy (not recorded which).

J is TRBJ1-1 and V is TRBV7-9; no clear D gene. In germline, CDR1 is SEHNR, CDR2 FQNEAQ (reference sequence). Trimming shortened V by 9 bases and J by 4 bases, and 9 bases separated the two germline ends. The CDR3 consists of 11 residues. CDR3 sequence: CARGVGTEAFF. CDR3 bases: TGTGCCAGGGGAGTCGGCACTGAAGCTTTCTTT.

This clonotype was seen repeatedly, ten times or more. This chain joins TRBV6-1 and TRBJ2-7; 9 nucleotides match TRBD2. This CDR3 contains 15 residues. J lost 4 bases, V lost 6 bases, and 10 bases had no gene match. Germline-derived CDR1 and CDR2 are MNHNS and SASEGT. The CDR3 loop is CASRLMTSGWYEQYF. CDR3 nucleotide sequence: TGTGCCAGCAGGCTGATGACTAGCGGTTGGTACGAGCAGTACTTC.

This clonotype was counted ten times or more. The DNA for the CDR3 is TGTGCCAGCAGCTTAGGGCTAAATCAAGAGACCCAGTACTTC. It is translated as CASSLGLNQETQYF. This chain joins TRBV7-8 and TRBJ2-5; D uncertain. Trimming pared 1 base from V and 2 bases from J, leaving 8 bases between. The CDR3 is 14 residues long. CDR1 is SGHVS and CDR2 is FQNEAQ in the germline V gene.

As for this clonotype: Germline is not matched at one junction end, which may reflect a read error. This chain joins TRBV7-9 and TRBJ1-5; D uncertain. CDR3 length: 15 amino acids. The germline CDR1 and CDR2 sequences are SEHNR and FQNEAQ (reference sequence). In DNA, the CDR3 is TGTGCCAGCAGCTTAGGGTCCGGGTTGATCGAGCCCCGGCATTTT. This sequence encodes CASSLGSGLIEPRHF.

This clonotype was picked up one time. The genes are TRBV29-1 and TRBJ2-7; 10 bases are a match to TRBD1. This CDR3 region has 13 residues. Germline V gene data show CDR1 as SQVTM and CDR2 as ANQGSEA. The J segment lost 6 bases and the V segment lost 7 bases, leaving 9 bases of the junction unmatched. The CDR3 region is CSALPGTGAEQYF. CDR3 DNA sequence: TGCAGCGCCCTACCCGGGACAGGGGCCGAGCAGTACTTC.

The chain couples TRBV7-9 to TRBJ1-1, with D uncertain. This CDR3 comprises 11 residues. V lost 5 bases to trimming and J lost 13 bases, with 14 bases between them. The V gene's germline CDR1 is SEHNR and CDR2 FQNEAQ (reference sequence). CDR3 loop: CASSAVGEVFF. The CDR3 DNA is TGTGCCAGCAGCGCAGTGGGCGAGGTTTTCTTT. Complete variable domain (other parts from reference TRBV7-9 and TRBJ1-1): DTGVSQNPRHKITKRGQNVTFRCDPISEHNRLYWYRQTLGQGPEFLTYFQNEAQLEKSRLLSDRFSAERPKGSFSTLEIQRTEQGDSAMYLCASSAVGEVFFGQGTRLTVV.

This clonotype appeared many times. V gene TRBV5-1 combines with J gene TRBJ2-2, with TRBD1 matching over 8 bases. This CDR3 region has 15 residues. Germline CDR1 is SGHRS and CDR2 is YFSETQ. V dropped 4 bases and J dropped 5; count of bases not matched to a gene: 7. CDR3 bases: TGCGCCAGCAGCACGTGGACAGGGCGGACCGGGGAGCTGTTTTTT. It encodes CASSTWTGRTGELFF. The full variable domain, with the rest looked up from reference TRBV5-1 and TRBJ2-2, is KAGVTQTPRYLIKTRGQQVTLSCSPISGHRSVSWYQQTPGQGLQFLFEYFSETQRNKGNFPGRFSGRQFSNSRSEMNVSTLELGDSALYLCASSTWTGRTGELFFGEGSRLTVL.

This clonotype has a count of ten or more. V is TRBV5-1 and J is TRBJ2-2; D tentatively fits TRBD1 or TRBD2 (5 bases each). Germline V gene sequence: CDR1 SGHRS, CDR2 YFSETQ. Trimming took off 4 bases at V and 6 bases at J, with 10 bases between the two ends. The CDR3 has 13 residues. CDR3 in amino acids: CASSAGTSGELFF. The CDR3 DNA is TGCGCCAGCAGCGCTGGGACCTCCGGGGAGCTGTTTTTT.

Comment on this clonotype: One end of the junction is discordant with germline, which a read error may explain. The J gene is TRBJ2-3, the V gene TRBV19, with 8 bases that match TRBD2. This CDR3 region has 15 residues. CDR1 and CDR2 (germline): LNHDA, SQIVND (reference sequence). DNA of the CDR3: TGTGCCAGTAAAGGGAGAGCGGGAGCCACAGATACGCAATATTTT. Its protein product is CASKGRAGATDTQYF.

This chain joins TRBV5-6 and TRBJ1-6; tentatively, D is TRBD1 (6 bases). Trimming left V 0 bases short and J 9 bases short, with 13 bases between. There are 15 residues in the CDR3. Germline CDR1 reads SGHDT; CDR2 reads YYEEEE. CDR3 in amino acids: CASSLVQGSSSPLHF. Written as DNA, the CDR3 is TGTGCCAGCAGCTTGGTTCAGGGGTCGAGTTCACCCCTCCACTTT.

The chain is built from TRBV28 and TRBJ1-2; 9 bases map to TRBD1. Germline values: CDR1 MDHEN, CDR2 SYDVKM. The CDR3 totals 15 residues. V dropped 6 bases and J dropped 0; count of bases not matched to a gene: 5. The CDR3 region is CASRDRGFPNYGYTF. The CDR3 region has the DNA TGTGCCAGCAGGGACAGGGGTTTTCCTAACTATGGCTACACCTTC.

This clonotype was counted many times. This chain uses TRBV25-1 with TRBJ2-7; D is ambiguous. This CDR3 is 11 amino acids long. V shed 6 bases and J shed 3 bases, with 6 bases lying between them. Germline V gene lookup returns CDR1 MGHDK and CDR2 SYGVNS. CDR3 region: CASSHVYEQYF. In nucleotides, the CDR3 is TGTGCCAGCAGCCACGTCTACGAGCAGTACTTC.

This chain connects TRBV27 to TRBJ2-2, with D perhaps being TRBD1 or TRBD2 (6 bases each). Trimming pared 10 bases from V and 6 bases from J, leaving 12 bases between. Germline V lookup: CDR1 MNHEY, CDR2 SMNVEV (reference sequence). The CDR3 is made up of 12 amino acids. The CDR3 region is CAIRGVSGELFF. The CDR3 nucleotides read TGTGCCATAAGGGGGGTGTCCGGGGAGCTGTTTTTT.

This sequence joins TRBV28 and TRBJ2-5; D is ambiguous. The CDR3 runs to 11 residues. Germline loops: CDR1 MDHEN, CDR2 SYDVKM. The V gene lost 5 bases and the J gene lost 10 bases, with 11 bases spanning the gap. The CDR3 spells CASSPGPNQYF. The DNA for the CDR3 is TGTGCCAGCAGTCCTGGGCCCAACCAGTACTTC.

This clonotype was seen many times. The chain links TRBV12-3 or TRBV12-4 to TRBJ1-1, with D uncertain. The CDR3 is 13 amino acids. The V end lost 5 bases, the J end lost 9 bases, and 16 bases lay between the germline ends. The CDR3: CASSVSRDNKAFF. CDR3 nucleotide sequence: TGTGCCAGCAGTGTCTCCCGGGATAACAAAGCTTTCTTT.

In its sample, this clonotype was seen many times. The chain uses TRBV20-1 and TRBJ1-2; the match to TRBD1 covers 7 bases. The V gene's germline CDR1 is DFQATT and CDR2 SNEGSKA (reference sequence). The CDR3 loop spans 11 amino acids. V was clipped by 6 bases and J by 8 bases; unmatched bases: 6. Here the CDR3 DNA reads TGCAGTGCCAACAGGGGAGAAGGCTACACCTTC. It is translated as CSANRGEGYTF.

This chain connects TRBV29-1 to TRBJ1-1; D unresolved. The CDR3 totals 13 residues. V was clipped by 8 bases and J by 0 bases, with 13 bases between them. The germline CDR1 and CDR2 sequences are SQVTM and ANQGSEA. CDR3 region: CSRMGLLNTEAFF. Written as DNA, the CDR3 is TGCAGCAGAATGGGCCTGTTGAACACTGAAGCTTTCTTT.

Points on this clonotype: A clone one base away is much larger, so this may be a read error. V usage is TRBV6-5 and J usage is TRBJ1-2; weak D call: TRBD1 (5 bases). This CDR3 contains 14 residues. CDR1 and CDR2 (germline): MNHEY, SVGAGI. V was shortened by 6 bases and J by 5 bases, with 16 bases between the two germline ends. The CDR3 here is CASSLGASAYGYTF. In DNA, the CDR3 is TGTGCCAGCAGCCTCGGGGCATCCGCATATGGCTACACCTTC.

This clonotype was observed at least ten times. The rearrangement uses TRBV20-1 and TRBJ2-5; D is perhaps TRBD2 (6 bases). V lost 5 bases and J lost 5, with 21 bases in between. The germline gives CDR1 DFQATT, CDR2 SNEGSKA (reference sequence). The CDR3 length is 15 residues. In nucleotides, the CDR3 is TGCAGTGCTTGCCGGGACTCAGGCCCAGTGGAGACCCAGTACTTC. It is translated as CSACRDSGPVETQYF.

The CDR3 is CASSYKRGGTEAFF. The CDR3, as DNA: TGTGCCAGCAGTTACAAGAGGGGGGGCACTGAAGCTTTCTTT. The chain employs TRBV12-3 or TRBV12-4 and TRBJ1-1, with D tentatively TRBD1 (6 bases). The CDR3 spans 14 residues. V lost 4 bases and J 4 bases, leaving 13 bases between the germline ends.

The rearrangement uses TRBV7-2 and TRBJ2-5; tentatively, D is TRBD1 (5 bases). Germline-derived CDR1 and CDR2 are SGHTA and FQGNSA. The CDR3 sequence is 15 residues long. Trimming cost V 1 base and J 5 bases, with 14 bases left between them. The CDR3 loop is CASSLVAGPGETQYF. CDR3 nucleotide sequence: TGTGCCAGCAGCTTAGTAGCAGGGCCAGGGGAGACCCAGTACTTC.

The chain links TRBV2 to TRBJ1-5; 7 bases align to TRBD1. J lost 11 bases, V lost 6 bases, and 16 bases had no gene match. The CDR3 has 15 residues. Germline loops: CDR1 SNHLY, CDR2 FYNNEI. CDR3 protein: CASRRAGGLGETQHF. DNA for the CDR3: TGTGCCAGCAGGCGAGCAGGGGGGCTGGGAGAGACCCAGCATTTT.

Ten or more counts support this clonotype. The J gene is TRBJ1-4, the V gene TRBV25-1; possible D gene TRBD1, 6 bases. CDR3 length: 14 amino acids. Trimming pared 5 bases from V and 7 bases from J, leaving 14 bases between. CDR1 is MGHDK, CDR2 SYGVNS, per germline. For the CDR3, the DNA is TGTGCCAGCAGTTGGGGTGGAGGGGGTGAAAAACTGTTTTTT. Its protein product is CASSWGGGGEKLFF.

This clonotype was found many times. The chain is built from TRBV29-1 and TRBJ1-1; unclear D gene. CDR3 length: 12 amino acids. Per the germline V gene, CDR1 is SQVTM and CDR2 is ANQGSEA. Trimming removed 4 bases from V and 4 bases from J, with 10 bases in between. The CDR3 spells CSVGGFATEAFF. The CDR3 DNA reads TGCAGCGTTGGGGGATTTGCCACTGAAGCTTTCTTT.

CDR3 region: CATSIDRNNQPQHF. CDR3 nucleotide sequence: TGTGCCACCAGCATCGACAGAAACAATCAGCCCCAGCATTTT. The rearrangement uses TRBV15 and TRBJ1-5; the D gene is possibly TRBD1 (5 bases). The CDR3 is 14 amino acids. V was pared by 4 bases and J by 3 bases, with 10 bases between. CDR1 and CDR2 (germline): LNHNV, YYDKDF (reference sequence).